This T cell receptor beta chain was recovered during a study of T-cell memory formation after mild COVID-19. The junction had 6 bases not matched to a gene; V was cut back by 1 base and J by 2 bases. Germline lookup yields CDR1 SGDLS and CDR2 YYNGEE. The CDR3 runs 16 residues. A single record per CDR3 protein comes from TCRdb applying MiXCR to the 5' RACE reads. The sample consists of 100,000 to 140,000 distinct CDR3 sequences, 13% to 15% of them appearing once. Sequences were obtained from PBMCs or a T cell subset sorted from them (not recorded which). The chain has TRBV9 and TRBJ2-5; TRBD2 aligns across 9 bases. This sequence originates from a man aged 18 to 30 who had mild COVID-19 (a few samples of this study predate the infection). Cell type and time point are not known. The CDR3 bases are TGTGCCAGCAGCGTATCCAGCGGGGGGTTTCAAGAGACCCAGTACTTC. This codes for CASSVSSGGFQETQYF.